These 30 T cell receptor beta chains share one sample of origin, sequenced in a study of CD8 T cells in ankylosing spondylitis. TCRdb used MiXCR to reprocess the 5' RACE reads, holding one entry per CDR3 protein. The profile shows roughly 180,000 distinct CDR3 sequences, around 13% of them singletons. Sequenced: blood, either unsorted or a sorted T cell fraction (not recorded which). These receptors were obtained from a male donor with ankylosing spondylitis or in good health (not recorded which).

J is TRBJ2-7 and V is TRBV5-1; TRBD1 or TRBD2 may be the D gene (5 bases each). Per germline, CDR1 SGHRS and CDR2 YFSETQ. V lost 5 bases to trimming and J lost 0 bases, with 12 bases between them. The CDR3 contains 14 residues. CDR3 sequence (DNA): TGCGCCAGCAGTGACAGCGCGGGCTCCTACGAGCAGTACTTC. This gives the protein CASSDSAGSYEQYF.

The J gene is TRBJ1-2, the V gene TRBV20-1; no clear D. There are 13 residues in the CDR3. From germline, CDR1 is DFQATT and CDR2 SNEGSKA (reference sequence). Deletions cut 6 bases from V and 6 bases from J, with 17 bases between. The CDR3 DNA follows: TGCAGTGCGCAGGCCCCGACTTACAATGGCTACACCTTC. Translating gives CSAQAPTYNGYTF.

This clonotype was detected only a few times. This chain joins TRBV12-3 or TRBV12-4 and TRBJ2-1; TRBD2 agrees at 14 bases. This CDR3 spans 18 amino acids. The J segment lost 0 bases and the V segment lost 7 bases, leaving 8 bases of the junction unmatched. In DNA, the CDR3 is TGTGCCAGCAACTACGGACTAGCGGGGGGAAGCTCCTACAATGAGCAGTTCTTC. Translated: CASNYGLAGGSSYNEQFF.

Ten or more counts support this clonotype. V and J are TRBV5-1 and TRBJ2-1; TRBD2 agrees at 10 bases. The CDR3 is 15 amino acids. Germline values: CDR1 SGHRS, CDR2 YFSETQ. Unmatched junction bases numbered 5, after V lost 1 base and J lost 7 bases. The CDR3 coding sequence is TGCGCCAGCAGCTTGAGCGCTAGCGGGAGAAATGAGCAGTTCTTC. The encoded protein is CASSLSASGRNEQFF.

The gene calls are TRBV25-1 and TRBJ2-2; 9 bases align to TRBD2. With 5 bases clipped from V and 5 bases from J, the junction kept 6 bases outside the gene matches. Germline V gene data show CDR1 as MGHDK and CDR2 as SYGVNS. The CDR3 contains 15 residues. The CDR3 here is CASSLLAGRTGELFF. As DNA, the CDR3 is TGTGCCAGCAGTCTTCTAGCGGGACGAACCGGGGAGCTGTTTTTT.

The chain recombines TRBV7-9 with TRBJ1-6; unclear D gene. CDR1 is SEHNR and CDR2 is FQNEAQ in the germline V gene (reference sequence). Trimming stripped 5 bases from V and 7 bases from J, with 12 bases between. This CDR3 has 14 amino acids. This chain's CDR3 is CASSLPYGNSPLHF. CDR3 bases: TGTGCCAGCAGCCTCCCTTACGGAAATTCACCCCTCCACTTT.

This clonotype was observed many times. The CDR3 reads CSARDLRVHTEAFF. Here the CDR3 DNA reads TGCAGTGCTAGAGATCTCAGGGTGCACACTGAAGCTTTCTTT. The V gene is TRBV20-1, the J gene TRBJ1-1; TRBD1 is a possible D gene (5 bases). V dropped 0 bases and J dropped 3 bases, with 11 bases sitting between them. CDR3 length equals 14 residues. From germline, CDR1 is DFQATT and CDR2 SNEGSKA (reference sequence).

The sample holds a few counts of this clonotype. The rearrangement uses TRBV10-3 and TRBJ2-1; D call uncertain. Trimming left V 4 bases short and J 0 bases short, with 10 bases between. The length of the CDR3 is 15 residues. Germline V gene sequence: CDR1 ENHRY, CDR2 SYGVKD. The CDR3 sequence: CAISGWESSYNEQFF. The CDR3 DNA sequence: TGTGCCATCAGTGGGTGGGAAAGCTCCTACAATGAGCAGTTCTTC.

This chain uses TRBV20-1 with TRBJ2-1; TRBD2 matches 11 bases. The CDR3 covers 16 residues. Germline V CDR1 and CDR2: DFQATT, SNEGSKA (reference sequence). V was clipped by 4 bases and J by 8 bases; unmatched bases: 13. CDR3 sequence reads: CSANLVLAGGRDEQFF. CDR3 sequence (DNA): TGCAGTGCTAACCTGGTGCTAGCGGGGGGTCGCGATGAGCAGTTCTTC.

This chain links TRBV19 with TRBJ2-1; TRBD1 agrees at 7 bases. V shed 5 bases and J 6 bases; nucleotides not matched to a gene: 4. The CDR3 contains 13 residues. Germline V CDR1 and CDR2: LNHDA, SQIVND (reference sequence). CDR3 sequence: CASSPGQINEQFF. In DNA form, the CDR3 reads TGTGCCAGTAGTCCGGGACAGATCAATGAGCAGTTCTTC.

The chain recombines TRBV27 with TRBJ2-7, with 11 bases that match TRBD1. CDR1 MNHEY and CDR2 SMNVEV come from the germline V gene (reference sequence). V dropped 3 bases and J dropped 5; count of bases not matched to a gene: 9. This CDR3 is built from 16 residues. The CDR3 DNA is TGTGCCAGCAGTTTGTCCGGGACAGGGGGGGGCCACGAGCAGTACTTC. Amino acids: CASSLSGTGGGHEQYF.

The rearrangement uses TRBV29-1 and TRBJ2-7, with D perhaps being TRBD1 or TRBD2 (6 bases each). Trimming took off 2 bases at V and 4 bases at J, with 18 bases between the two ends. Germline V gene sequence: CDR1 SQVTM, CDR2 ANQGSEA. CDR3 length equals 15 residues. CDR3 nucleotides: TGCAGCGTTGAAAGATGGAGGGAAAGGGGGTACGAGCAGTACTTC. Amino acid sequence: CSVERWRERGYEQYF.

This clonotype was seen a handful of times. The chain combines TRBV12-3 or TRBV12-4 with TRBJ2-3; TRBD2 is a possible D gene (5 bases). The CDR3 runs to 14 residues. V was shortened by 8 bases and J by 1 base, with 13 bases between the two germline ends. CDR3 region: CASVSGRGTDTQYF. CDR3 nucleotides: TGTGCCAGCGTAAGCGGCCGGGGCACAGATACGCAGTATTTT.

In the case of this clonotype: The germline gene is not matched at one end of the junction; a read error may be the cause. The V call is TRBV11-3, the J call TRBJ2-7, with TRBD1 as a possible D gene (6 bases). CDR1 and CDR2 from the germline V gene are SGHNT and YENEEA. There are 12 residues in the CDR3. CDR3 in amino acids: CASISQGGRSNF. CDR3 DNA sequence: TGTGCCAGCATATCTCAAGGGGGACGGAGTAACTTC.

The rearrangement links TRBV5-5 to TRBJ2-7; D ambiguous. The V and J ends lost 5 bases and 4 bases respectively, with 10 bases between them. The CDR3 has 12 residues. CDR1 and CDR2 from the germline V gene are SGHKS and YYEKEE (reference sequence). The CDR3 region has the DNA TGTGCCAGCAGAATGGCAGGATACGAGCAGTACTTC. Its protein product is CASRMAGYEQYF.

This clonotype has just a few counts. In DNA form, the CDR3 reads TGCAGTGCTAGAGACGATCCTCTGGATACGCAGTATTTT. It is translated as CSARDDPLDTQYF. The V call is TRBV20-1, the J call TRBJ2-3, with D uncertain. V was cut by 0 bases and J by 6 bases, with 10 bases left in between. The CDR3 is made up of 13 amino acids. Germline V gene sequence: CDR1 DFQATT, CDR2 SNEGSKA (reference sequence).

The table lists this clonotype with a few counts. This chain joins TRBV30 and TRBJ2-3, with D possibly being TRBD2 (6 bases). This CDR3 is built from 12 residues. V gave up 2 bases and J gave up 4 bases, with 7 bases separating them. From germline, CDR1 is GTSNPN and CDR2 SVGIG (reference sequence). CDR3 residues: CAWSPSADTQYF. CDR3 DNA: TGTGCCTGGAGTCCTAGCGCAGATACGCAGTATTTT.

This clonotype was detected only a few times. This chain's CDR3 is CASRETTGFDTQYF. The CDR3 DNA is TGCGCCAGCCGCGAGACGACAGGGTTCGATACGCAGTATTTT. The V and J genes are TRBV4-1 and TRBJ2-3, with TRBD1 identical over 7 bases. V was clipped by 8 bases and J by 6 bases; unmatched bases: 11. The CDR3 runs 14 residues. From germline, CDR1 is MGHRA and CDR2 YSYEKL.

In this sample, this clonotype turned up a few times. V usage is TRBV25-1 and J usage is TRBJ1-1; maybe TRBD1 (5 bases). The ends were cut back, 3 bases at V and 0 bases at J, with 8 bases in the middle. Germline CDR1 reads MGHDK; CDR2 reads SYGVNS. This CDR3 region has 14 residues. As DNA, the CDR3 is TGTGCCAGCAGTGACCAGGGCATGAACACTGAAGCTTTCTTT. It is translated as CASSDQGMNTEAFF.

The chain carries TRBV20-1 and TRBJ2-7; TRBD1 matches 7 bases. J gave up 2 bases and V 3 bases, and 4 bases lay outside the gene matches. This CDR3 is 13 amino acids long. Germline CDR1 and CDR2: DFQATT and SNEGSKA (reference sequence). The CDR3 region is CSASTGDPYEQYF. For the CDR3, the DNA is TGCAGTGCTAGCACAGGGGACCCCTACGAGCAGTACTTC.

The sample holds a few counts of this clonotype. V is TRBV5-1 and J is TRBJ2-7; 14 bases line up with TRBD2. The CDR3 covers 16 residues. CDR1 and CDR2 (germline): SGHRS, YFSETQ. The J segment lost 2 bases and the V segment lost 4 bases, leaving 5 bases of the junction unmatched. The CDR3 sequence is CASSPLTSGRAYEQYF. DNA for the CDR3: TGCGCCAGCAGCCCCTTGACTAGCGGGAGGGCCTACGAGCAGTACTTC.

This clonotype has ten or more counts. The chain carries TRBV25-1 and TRBJ2-5, with unresolved D. The CDR3 covers 13 residues. Germline CDR1 MGHDK, CDR2 SYGVNS. V shed 4 bases and J shed 2 bases, with 8 bases lying between them. In DNA form, the CDR3 reads TGTGCCAGCAGTGGGACGGGTCAAGAGACCCAGTACTTC. Encoded protein: CASSGTGQETQYF.

This clonotype was seen a few times. The CDR3 nucleotides are TGTGCCAGCAGCTTTGACCCGGGACTAGCGTTTAGCACAGATACGCAGTATTTT. Its translation: CASSFDPGLAFSTDTQYF. V is TRBV11-1 and J is TRBJ2-3; 10 nucleotides agree with TRBD2. The length of the CDR3 is 18 residues. CDR1 and CDR2 from the germline V gene are SGHAT and FQDESV (reference sequence). Trimming took 3 bases from V and 0 from J; bases not matched to a gene: 9.

The chain combines TRBV12-3 or TRBV12-4 with TRBJ1-1; D uncertain. The CDR3 consists of 17 residues. The CDR3 here is CTFSLGRPGPLNTEAFF. CDR3 bases: TGTACCTTCAGTTTAGGCAGGCCCGGCCCACTGAACACTGAAGCTTTCTTT.

The chain carries TRBV7-6 and TRBJ2-3; D possibly corresponds to TRBD1 (5 bases). The CDR3 totals 15 residues. Germline loops: CDR1 SGHVS, CDR2 FNYEAQ. V lost 1 base and J lost 2, with 10 bases in between. CDR3 DNA: TGTGCCAGCAGCTTAGGGGGCTACCTCACAGATACGCAGTATTTT. This encodes CASSLGGYLTDTQYF.

The V and J genes are TRBV7-9 and TRBJ2-7; D is undetermined. Germline lookup yields CDR1 SEHNR and CDR2 FQNEAQ (reference sequence). This CDR3 has 14 residues. V was cut by 4 bases and J by 2 bases, with 12 bases left in between. The CDR3 DNA reads as TGTGCCAGCAGCTCCCCGGGCCTTACCTACGAGCAGTACTTC. This sequence encodes CASSSPGLTYEQYF.

This chain joins TRBV14 and TRBJ2-6, with D possibly being TRBD1 (6 bases). V lost 2 bases, J lost 1 base, and 9 bases lay in between. In germline, CDR1 is SGHDN, CDR2 FVKESK. The CDR3 loop spans 16 amino acids. CDR3 residues: CASSQRTVSGANVLTF. CDR3 sequence (DNA): TGTGCCAGCAGCCAAAGGACAGTGTCTGGGGCCAACGTCCTGACTTTC.

The V gene is TRBV30, the J gene TRBJ2-7; D not resolved. Trimming cost V 2 bases and J 9 bases, with 14 bases left between them. CDR3 length: 12 residues. The V gene's germline CDR1 is GTSNPN and CDR2 SVGIG (reference sequence). The CDR3 DNA is TGTGCCTGGAGTTATGGGGTTAACGGGCAGTACTTC. Its protein product is CAWSYGVNGQYF.

The chain links TRBV6-2 or TRBV6-3 to TRBJ2-3, with a possible D match to TRBD2 (5 bases). The V gene lost 0 bases and the J gene lost 0 bases, with 7 bases spanning the gap. The CDR3 has 15 amino acids. Germline assignment: CDR1 MNHEY and CDR2 SVGEGT. The CDR3 spells CASSYSRTSTDTQYF. In nucleotides, the CDR3 is TGTGCCAGCAGTTACTCGAGGACTAGCACAGATACGCAGTATTTT.

This chain joins TRBV2 and TRBJ2-7; no clear D. Germline V CDR1 and CDR2: SNHLY, FYNNEI. The CDR3 contains 13 residues. Trimming took 5 bases from V and 1 from J, leaving 9 bases between them. CDR3 in DNA: TGTGCCAGCAGTATCAGGCTTTCCTACGAGCAGTACTTC. Its translation is CASSIRLSYEQYF.